The T cell receptor beta chain described here comes from a study of blood T cell repertoires in COVID-19. Study-wide context: Some COVID-19 samples were acute and others convalescent; all came from the United States, Italy and Spain. Sources were T cells, B-cell-depleted T cells, or PBMCs; the material itself was cDNA or gDNA.

Authors' methods: Reference gene primer amplification gave nucleated cell count estimates. Here immunoSEQ multiplex PCR was the method, and the copy in TCRdb shows in-frame clones only, minus some. The V and J calls and clone size were taken over from that table, and D and trimming were inferred from the DNA. Of 150,000 to 200,000 clones detected, 80% appear once; the ten largest clones hold about 7.2%. CDR3 length equals 15 residues. In germline, CDR1 is LNHDA, CDR2 SQIVND (reference sequence). V lost 5 bases and J lost 1, with 12 bases in between. The sequenced sample was peripheral blood. The receptor was isolated from a man in his sixties with acute or convalescent COVID-19. The chain links TRBV19 to TRBJ1-5; possibly TRBD1 for D (5 bases). The CDR3 DNA reads as TGTGCCAGTAGTCGCACAGGTCTAAGCAATCAGCCCCAGCATTTT. This encodes CASSRTGLSNQPQHF.